This TCR beta chain derives from a study of CD8 T cells in Susac syndrome. This clonotype showed up just once. Reverse transcription of roughly 0.5 to 1 ug RNA was carried out with random hexamers. The method of amplification for TCR beta CDR3 was immunoSEQ multiplex PCR, covering 54 Vbeta and 13 Jbeta. Each CDR3 protein gets one entry after TCRdb re-called the immunoSEQ multiplex PCR reads with MiXCR. The sample contains some 260,000 distinct CDR3 sequences, about 93% of which appear only once. The germline CDR1 and CDR2 sequences are MNHNS and SASEGT. Trimming stripped 11 bases from V and 2 bases from J, with 19 bases between. This CDR3 is 16 amino acids long.

The TCR comes from a human donor with multiple sclerosis. This chain uses TRBV6-1 with TRBJ2-6; the D gene is possibly TRBD2 (7 bases). Sequences were obtained from CD4+ T cells from PBMCs. The CDR3 spells CAGRGYGTTGANVLTF. The CDR3 region has the DNA TGTGCCGGGAGGGGGTACGGTACAACTGGGGCCAACGTCCTGACTTTC.